In its sample, the clone carrying this TCR beta chain was seen a few times. CDR3 length: 14 amino acids. Germline values: CDR1 SEHNR, CDR2 FQNEAQ (reference sequence). The V end lost 6 bases, the J end lost 3 bases, and 11 bases lay between the germline ends. All of the isolated RNA was reverse transcribed, so expressed TCRB transcripts were sequenced. TCRdb keeps only in-frame clones here, not all; method: immunoSEQ multiplex PCR. The sample holds around 160,000 clones, under 60% seen once. This record belongs to a study of beta chain features in type 1 diabetes. The specimen sequenced was Tregs from blood. The clonotype was recovered from a man aged 18 to 29 in good health. The gene calls are TRBV7-9 and TRBJ1-4; D is possibly TRBD1 (6 bases). In nucleotides, the CDR3 is TGTGCCAGCAGGCGCGACAGGTCTAATGAAAAACTGTTTTTT. As protein: CASRRDRSNEKLFF.